This paragraph reports one TCR beta chain. As yet, its antigen is unknown. The sample originates from a study of T cell responses to AZD1222 COVID-19 vaccine. The study, taken as a whole, reports: As reported, nearly half of all spike-specific TCRs target variant regions that are unmutated. Just a handful of AZD1222 recipients were seropositive at baseline.

Assay used: immunoSEQ multiplex PCR; TCRdb lists only in-frame clones, some missing. The sample carries some 120,000 clones, around 89% recorded once. The CDR3 totals 12 residues. The germline V gene has CDR1 SNHLY and CDR2 FYNNEI. After removal of 6 bases from V and 7 bases from J, the junction contained 3 bases not matched to a gene. The sample here was peripheral blood, taken 28 days after the second AZD1222 dose. The receptor was isolated from an adult who received the AZD1222 COVID-19 vaccine. The V gene is TRBV2, the J gene TRBJ2-7, with 10 bases matching TRBD2. CDR3 in DNA: TGTGCCAGCAGGGGACTAGCGTGGGAGCAGTACTTC. It yields the protein CASRGLAWEQYF.